This is a list of T cell receptor beta chains from one sample in a study of cytomegalovirus exposure and HLA in healthy donors. Profiling relied on immunoSEQ multiplex PCR, and the TCRdb table lists in-frame clones only, not all of them. The table lists hundreds of thousands of clones, less than 85% of them singletons. Source material: PBMCs. The receptors here all came from a young woman in good health and CMV-seronegative. Each CDR3 is given with its conserved first and last residue. The D gene is left open where the match is weak. Not every row has a clone size; where given, it reads once, few, many or a size class.

>TRBJ2-7|-|-|TRBV30
TGTGCCCTCGGGAGCGTCTACGAGCAGTACTTC
CALGSVYEQYF
>TRBJ2-7|TRBD2|-|TRBV13
TGTGCCAGCAGCTCCGGACTAGCGGGAACCTACGAGCAGTACTTC
CASSSGLAGTYEQYF
>TRBJ2-2|-|-|TRBV15
TGTGCCACCAGCAGAGGGATTGGCGGGAAGGACACCGGGGAGCTGTTTTTT
CATSRGIGGKDTGELFF
>TRBJ2-7|-|-|TRBV6-1
-
CASGWGQGAILRYF
>TRBJ2-7|-|-|TRBV2
TGTGCCAGCAGTATAGGGCCATACGAGCAGTACTTC
CASSIGPYEQYF
>TRBJ2-5|-|few|TRBV6-5
TGTGCCAGCAGTTACTCAGGGGTTGCAGAGACCCAGTACTTC
CASSYSGVAETQYF
>TRBJ2-1|-|-|TRBV28
TGTGCCAGCAGTTCGGACCGGCGCGATGAGCAGTTCTTC
CASSSDRRDEQFF
>TRBJ1-5|-|-|TRBV28
TGTGCCAGCAGCCACCCAAGATCGGGGACAAATCAGCCCCAGCATTTT
CASSHPRSGTNQPQHF
>TRBJ1-1|-|-|TRBV11-2
TGTGCCAGCAGCCTAAATGGGGGACCGAACACTGAAGCTTTCTTT
CASSLNGGPNTEAFF
>TRBJ1-5|TRBD1|-|TRBV5-1
TGCGCCAGCAGCTTGGGACAGGGGGACCAGCCCCAGCATTTT
CASSLGQGDQPQHF
>TRBJ1-6|-|-|TRBV5-1
TGCGCCAGCAGCCAAGGGCGTCAGGGTTCGTCACCCCTCCACTTT
CASSQGRQGSSPLHF
>TRBJ2-7|TRBD1|-|TRBV30
TGTGCCGGCGAAAAACAGGGGTGGGTCGAGCAGTACTTC
CAGEKQGWVEQYF
>TRBJ2-1|TRBD2|-|TRBV10-1
TGCGCCAGCAGTGGGGCTAGCGGGGGCAATGAGCAGTTCTTC
CASSGASGGNEQFF
>TRBJ2-3|-|-|TRBV2
TGTGCCAGCTGGGCAGTGAGCACAGATACGCAGTATTTT
CASWAVSTDTQYF
>TRBJ1-4|-|-|TRBV6-1
TGTGCCAGCAGTGAAGCGGGGGGGACACGCGGAGAAAAACTGTTTTTT
CASSEAGGTRGEKLFF
>TRBJ1-6|TRBD1|few|TRBV30
TGTGCCTTAACAGGGGCCACCATTAATTCACCCCTCCACTTT
CALTGATINSPLHF
>TRBJ1-5|-|once|TRBV19
TGTGCCAGTACCCCGGGAGAGGCCTCCTATAGCAATCAGCCCCAGCATTTT
CASTPGEASYSNQPQHF
>TRBJ1-1|TRBD1|-|TRBV6-5
TGTGCCAGCAGTTACTCGTTACAGGGGATCACTGAAGCTTTCTTT
CASSYSLQGITEAFF
>TRBJ2-7|-|-|TRBV19
TGTGCCGTGGGGTCCCACGAGTCCTACGAGCAGTACTTC
CAVGSHESYEQYF
>TRBJ2-3|-|-|TRBV5-6
TGTGCCAGCACCGACAGCGCAGATACGCAGTATTTT
CASTDSADTQYF
>TRBJ1-1|-|-|TRBV7-8
TGTGCCAGCACCCCCCTCGGGGAGAACACTGAAGCTTTCTTT
CASTPLGENTEAFF
>TRBJ1-4|-|-|TRBV28
TGTGCCAGCAGCCCGTCCGGGTTTCGGGAAAAACTGTTTTTT
CASSPSGFREKLFF
>TRBJ1-2|-|-|TRBV2
TGTGCCACCCCTGGTCTGGGGAACTATGGCTACACCTTC
CATPGLGNYGYTF
>TRBJ2-7|TRBD1|-|TRBV7-2
TGTGCCAGCAGCGGCCGGGACAGGGCTCCCTACGAGCAGTACTTC
CASSGRDRAPYEQYF
>TRBJ2-5|TRBD2|-|TRBV9
TGTGCCAGCAGCGTAGATCCAGCGGGGGGCATGGAAACCCAGTACTTC
CASSVDPAGGMETQYF
>TRBJ1-2|-|-|TRBV5-5
TGTGCCAGCAGCTTGACCCTTCTCCTAAACTATGGCTACACCTTC
CASSLTLLLNYGYTF
>TRBJ2-1|TRBD1|-|TRBV27
TGTGCCAGCGGCAGGGGGCGGAATGAGCAGTTCTTC
CASGRGRNEQFF
>TRBJ1-5|-|-|TRBV30
TGTGCCTGGAGCGAGGGGGGGAATCAGCCCCAGCATTTT
CAWSEGGNQPQHF
>TRBJ1-1|TRBD1|-|TRBV30
TGTGCCTGGAACTACTGGACAGGGAGGTCTGAAGCTTTCTTT
CAWNYWTGRSEAFF
>TRBJ2-7|TRBD1|few|TRBV28
TGTGCCAGCACCGCGGGAGGGACAGGGGGCGACGAGCAGTACTTC
CASTAGGTGGDEQYF
>TRBJ2-5|TRBD2|-|TRBV9
TGTGCCAGCGGGAGGGACAGCGGGAGGGAGACCCAGTACTTC
CASGRDSGRETQYF
>TRBJ1-2|TRBD1|-|TRBV2
TGTGCCAGCAGTTTAGGACAGGGGGTAGGCTATGGCTACACCTTC
CASSLGQGVGYGYTF
>TRBJ2-1|-|once|TRBV19
TGTGCCAGTAGTATCAGGAGGGACCGTGGCGCAAAGTTCTTC
CASSIRRDRGAKFF
>TRBJ2-2|-|-|TRBV7-3
TGTGCCAGCAGCTCAACACACCTTTCGAACACCGGGGAGCTGTTTTTT
CASSSTHLSNTGELFF
>TRBJ2-3|-|-|TRBV14
TGTGCCAGCAGCCAAGAACTTTTCCGGATTACAGATACGCAGTATTTT
CASSQELFRITDTQYF
>TRBJ1-2|-|-|TRBV18
TGTGCCAGCTCACCAGACCAGGCCAAAAACTATGGCTACACCTTC
CASSPDQAKNYGYTF
>TRBJ2-7|-|-|TRBV7-8
TGTGCCAGCGGCCGTCAGCTGAACTACGAGCAGTACTTC
CASGRQLNYEQYF